These 11 T cell receptor beta chains originate from one sample sequenced in a study of cytomegalovirus exposure and HLA in healthy donors. PCR amplification relied on 60 Vbeta primers (plus 13 Jbeta primers). Assay: immunoSEQ multiplex PCR; the TCRdb copy retains only in-frame clones and omits some. Among over 65,000 clones listed, around two thirds were seen once. Sequenced input: PBMCs. The source of these receptors is a woman aged 45-65 years in good health and CMV-seropositive.

The J gene is TRBJ1-5, the V gene TRBV15; the match to TRBD1 covers 7 bases. CDR1 LNHNV and CDR2 YYDKDF come from the germline V gene (reference sequence). The CDR3 length is 18 residues. Germline trimming cut 3 bases from V and 7 bases from J; bases unmatched to any gene: 18. CDR3 in amino acids: CATSRGLRTGGLWQPQHF. The CDR3 DNA sequence: TGTGCCACCAGCAGGGGCCTTCGGACAGGAGGTCTATGGCAGCCCCAGCATTTT.

V is TRBV30 and J is TRBJ1-5; D is undetermined. V lost 2 bases, J lost 9 bases, and 11 bases lay in between. The CDR3 runs 12 residues. Germline V gene data show CDR1 as GTSNPN and CDR2 as SVGIG (reference sequence). This CDR3 reads CAWSLGLGPQHF. In DNA form, the CDR3 reads TGTGCCTGGAGTCTGGGCCTCGGGCCCCAGCATTTT.

This rearrangement joins TRBV5-1 to TRBJ2-5; 8 nucleotides line up with TRBD1. The J call is doubtful: the DNA matches TRBJ2-7 better. The germline CDR1 and CDR2 sequences are SGHRS and YFSETQ. The CDR3 contains 13 residues. In DNA, the CDR3 is TGCGCCAGCAGCGAGGACAGGGAGTACGAGCAGTACTTC. Translating gives CASSEDREYEQYF.

The count of this clone is one. The gene calls are TRBV11-1 and TRBJ2-7; unclear D gene. Germline lookup yields CDR1 SGHAT and CDR2 FQDESV (reference sequence). The V and J ends lost 1 base and 5 bases respectively, with 15 bases between them. There are 15 residues in the CDR3. The chain's CDR3 is CASSLVLETPHEQYF. For the CDR3, the DNA is TGTGCCAGCAGCTTAGTCCTAGAGACTCCCCACGAGCAGTACTTC.

The chain uses TRBV12-5 and TRBJ1-5; D is undetermined. This CDR3 has 17 residues. Germline V gene sequence: CDR1 LGHNT, CDR2 FRNRAP. V was shortened by 3 bases and J by 2 bases, with 17 bases between the two germline ends. The CDR3 region has the DNA TGTGCTAGTGGTTTACGACGGACCACCGGGGGCAATCAGCCCCAGCATTTT. Translation gives CASGLRRTTGGNQPQHF.

This clone was found a few times. The gene calls are TRBV18 and TRBJ1-6; D is possibly TRBD1 (6 bases). Deletions cut 0 bases from V and 5 bases from J, with 8 bases between. Germline CDR1 KGHSH, CDR2 LQKENI. The CDR3 extends over 15 amino acids. The CDR3 is CASSPPGGDNSPLHF. The CDR3 DNA reads as TGTGCCAGCTCACCACCAGGGGGGGATAATTCACCCCTCCACTTT.

The genes are TRBV5-6 and TRBJ1-2; no reliable D call. The germline V gene encodes CDR1 SGHDT and CDR2 YYEEEE. The CDR3 length is 11 residues. V was trimmed by 4 bases and J by 7 bases, leaving 8 bases between them. This chain's CDR3 is CASSPGLGYTF. In nucleotides, the CDR3 is TGTGCCAGCAGCCCGGGTCTTGGCTACACCTTC.

The chain combines TRBV5-4 with TRBJ2-1, with 11 bases fitting TRBD1. With V trimmed by 2 bases and J by 7 bases, 8 bases remained unmatched. There are 16 residues in the CDR3. Germline lookup yields CDR1 SGHNT and CDR2 YYREEE (reference sequence). CDR3 protein: CASSFPGTGGGNEQFF. DNA for the CDR3: TGTGCCAGCAGCTTTCCAGGGACAGGGGGAGGAAATGAGCAGTTCTTC.

This sequence joins TRBV9 and TRBJ2-4, with D unresolved. Germline assignment: CDR1 SGDLS and CDR2 YYNGEE. Trimming stripped 4 bases from V and 6 bases from J, with 11 bases between. This CDR3 has 13 residues. CDR3 protein: CASSPLESNIQYF. The CDR3 nucleotides read TGTGCCAGCAGCCCCCTAGAGTCAAACATTCAGTACTTC.

The chain has TRBV27 and TRBJ2-3; possibly TRBD1 for D (5 bases). Germline CDR1 and CDR2: MNHEY and SMNVEV (reference sequence). Trimming took off 0 bases at V and 9 bases at J, with 13 bases between the two ends. This CDR3 has 14 residues. CDR3 coding DNA: TGTGCCAGCAGTTTATCCACCAGGGCGAGGACGCAGTATTTT. Translated, it gives CASSLSTRARTQYF.

In its sample, this clone was seen a few times. The CDR3: CSVELRGQPRGSYEQYF. In DNA form, the CDR3 reads TGCAGCGTTGAATTAAGAGGTCAGCCAAGGGGCTCCTACGAGCAGTACTTC. The J gene is TRBJ2-7, the V gene TRBV29-1; D possibly corresponds to TRBD1 (5 bases). Per the germline V gene, CDR1 is SQVTM and CDR2 is ANQGSEA. The CDR3 totals 17 residues. Trimming took off 2 bases at V and 0 bases at J, with 20 bases between the two ends.